These T cell receptor beta chains were read from a single sample in a study of metastatic and nonmetastatic thyroid tumors. TCRdb reanalyzed the PCR reads via MiXCR. Of about 34,000 clones in the sample, roughly 36% are singletons; the top ten hold approximately 22%. Sequencing input: tumor tissue. The source is a female donor with papillary thyroid cancer or a benign thyroid nodule (not recorded which). Some clones in this sample may be carry-over from other donors' samples. The conserved cysteine and the conserved F or W are not part of the CDR3 here. Fields, in order: J gene, V gene, CDR3 protein.

J gene: TRBJ2-3; V gene: TRBV7-8; CDR3 protein: ASSPRTRPDTQY
J gene: TRBJ2-7; V gene: TRBV20-1; CDR3 protein: SAMSRDRGYEQY
J gene: TRBJ1-4; V gene: TRBV28; CDR3 protein: ASSLRGGDEKLF
J gene: TRBJ2-3; V gene: TRBV20-1; CDR3 protein: SVFGGHRGPVTDTQY
J gene: TRBJ2-5; V gene: TRBV15; CDR3 protein: ATSRDLGGQETQY
J gene: TRBJ2-3; V gene: TRBV7-3; CDR3 protein: ASSLRASLAGGYTDTQY
J gene: TRBJ2-7; V gene: TRBV11-1; CDR3 protein: ASSLSGDSYEQY
J gene: TRBJ2-2; V gene: TRBV12-3/TRBV12-4; CDR3 protein: ASSAGAGGELF
J gene: TRBJ2-1; V gene: TRBV6-5; CDR3 protein: ASSTWTGGEGYNEQF
J gene: TRBJ2-5; V gene: TRBV2; CDR3 protein: ASSERRGSSQY
J gene: TRBJ2-1; V gene: TRBV20-1; CDR3 protein: SAPAQGISYNEQF
J gene: TRBJ2-1; V gene: TRBV24-1; CDR3 protein: ATSEQSGAYNEQF
J gene: TRBJ1-2; V gene: TRBV20-1; CDR3 protein: RTTGNDYGYT
J gene: TRBJ2-1; V gene: TRBV28; CDR3 protein: ASSFRPGNNEQF
J gene: TRBJ2-1; V gene: TRBV3-1; CDR3 protein: ASSQGSGDEQF
J gene: TRBJ2-6; V gene: TRBV6-5; CDR3 protein: ASSYSSQGRPGANVLT
J gene: TRBJ1-6; V gene: TRBV12-3/TRBV12-4; CDR3 protein: ASSAGAYNSPLH
J gene: TRBJ1-2; V gene: TRBV28; CDR3 protein: ASSLSGRVGGYT
J gene: TRBJ2-2; V gene: TRBV5-4; CDR3 protein: ASSLDRGGYTGELF
J gene: TRBJ1-5; V gene: TRBV7-2; CDR3 protein: ASSFATGQGNQPQH
J gene: TRBJ2-3; V gene: TRBV9; CDR3 protein: ASGDFATDTQY
J gene: TRBJ1-2; V gene: TRBV9; CDR3 protein: ASSVNPDRGNYGYT
J gene: TRBJ2-5; V gene: TRBV4-3; CDR3 protein: ASSRDLQETQY
J gene: TRBJ2-2; V gene: TRBV6-1; CDR3 protein: ASSRDYSRELF
J gene: TRBJ1-1; V gene: TRBV6-5; CDR3 protein: ASSYRTTRDTEAF
J gene: TRBJ2-3; V gene: TRBV11-3; CDR3 protein: ASSPRQGATDTQY
J gene: TRBJ1-4; V gene: TRBV4-2; CDR3 protein: ASSQGTGGLEKLF
J gene: TRBJ1-2; V gene: TRBV10-3; CDR3 protein: AIRGGEANYGYT
J gene: TRBJ1-5; V gene: TRBV6-6; CDR3 protein: ASSYAGSNQPQH
J gene: TRBJ1-5; V gene: TRBV5-1; CDR3 protein: ASSLGGTDSNQPQH
J gene: TRBJ2-1; V gene: TRBV11-2; CDR3 protein: ASSLSSLNEQF
J gene: TRBJ2-7; V gene: TRBV7-9; CDR3 protein: ASSLTRGSYEQY
J gene: TRBJ2-2; V gene: TRBV6-1; CDR3 protein: ASSAWAGELF
J gene: TRBJ2-1; V gene: TRBV20-1; CDR3 protein: SAREVLNNEQS
J gene: TRBJ1-4; V gene: TRBV5-8; CDR3 protein: ASLQGANEKLF
J gene: TRBJ2-2; V gene: TRBV7-9; CDR3 protein: ASSSGLGDTGELF
J gene: TRBJ1-5; V gene: TRBV20-1; CDR3 protein: SARAGGGQPQH
J gene: TRBJ2-7; V gene: TRBV28; CDR3 protein: ASSSPDYEQY
J gene: TRBJ2-5; V gene: TRBV6-6; CDR3 protein: ASSLLPTGGQGRETQY
J gene: TRBJ2-1; V gene: TRBV6-4; CDR3 protein: ASNGGGVMVFRDEQF
J gene: TRBJ1-1; V gene: TRBV20-1; CDR3 protein: SASGGGDTEAF
J gene: TRBJ2-7; V gene: TRBV5-1; CDR3 protein: ASSLASDRFYEQY
J gene: TRBJ2-5; V gene: TRBV20-1; CDR3 protein: SASNQETQY
J gene: TRBJ2-7; V gene: TRBV28; CDR3 protein: ASRRGVEAGYEQY
J gene: TRBJ2-3; V gene: TRBV12-3/TRBV12-4; CDR3 protein: ASSLVDSRDQY
J gene: TRBJ2-5; V gene: TRBV19; CDR3 protein: ATSSGTGETQY
J gene: TRBJ2-7; V gene: TRBV6-1; CDR3 protein: ASRHRGYEQY
J gene: TRBJ2-1; V gene: TRBV6-1; CDR3 protein: ASSEGTSGGDEQF
J gene: TRBJ2-2; V gene: TRBV7-3; CDR3 protein: ASSLLGLANTGELF
J gene: TRBJ2-5; V gene: TRBV5-5; CDR3 protein: ASSLVWGRGETQY
J gene: TRBJ1-2; V gene: TRBV28; CDR3 protein: ASSSRQGATSYGYT
J gene: TRBJ2-5; V gene: TRBV27; CDR3 protein: ASSLKLGGTTQETQY
J gene: TRBJ2-5; V gene: TRBV7-9; CDR3 protein: ASSAPGAGETQY
J gene: TRBJ1-1; V gene: TRBV30; CDR3 protein: AWELGVGTEAF
J gene: TRBJ1-2; V gene: TRBV27; CDR3 protein: ASSLQGEGGYT
J gene: TRBJ2-6; V gene: TRBV2; CDR3 protein: ASGGGTGANVLT
J gene: TRBJ2-5; V gene: TRBV2; CDR3 protein: ASSGTGSGETQY
J gene: TRBJ2-1; V gene: TRBV7-9; CDR3 protein: ASSPAVRGEQF
J gene: TRBJ2-2; V gene: TRBV6-1; CDR3 protein: ASRLTGNTGELF
J gene: TRBJ1-5; V gene: TRBV11-2; CDR3 protein: AISLERRNQPQH